These 31 T cell receptor beta chains were sequenced from one sample in a study of metastatic and nonmetastatic thyroid tumors. Nobody among the patients had been given any treatment before thyroid surgery. TCRdb re-called the PCR reads through MiXCR. The sample comprises over 25,000 clones, 4% to 5% of which are singletons, and around 23% rests with the top ten. Sequenced material: blood. These receptors all stem from a female donor with papillary thyroid cancer or a benign thyroid nodule (not recorded which). Some clones in this sample may be carry-over from other donors' samples.

In its sample, this clone was seen many times. The chain employs TRBV2 and TRBJ2-1; a weak D match, TRBD2 (5 bases). The CDR3 covers 15 residues. V lost 3 bases to trimming and J lost 3 bases, with 12 bases between them. CDR1 is SNHLY, CDR2 FYNNEI, per germline. CDR3 in amino acids: CASSDPPGNYNEQFF. The CDR3 DNA reads TGTGCCAGCAGTGACCCGCCGGGAAACTACAATGAGCAGTTCTTC.

At least ten counts were recorded for this clone. This may be a read error, as it is one base from a much larger clone. The sample holds other DNA sequences that translate to the same CDR3. The rearrangement links TRBV7-2 to TRBJ2-5; perhaps TRBD2 as D (5 bases). CDR1 SGHTA and CDR2 FQGNSA come from the germline V gene. The CDR3 extends over 14 amino acids. V was trimmed by 5 bases and J by 5 bases, leaving 15 bases between them. CDR3 sequence: CASSPGIFAETQYF. CDR3 sequence (DNA): TGTGCCAGCAGCCCGGGGATCTTCGCGGAGACCCAGTACTTC.

This clone has only a few counts. An end of the junction differs from the germline gene, which may be a read error. J is TRBJ1-1 and V is TRBV27; D not certain. CDR1 MNHEY and CDR2 SMNVEV come from the germline V gene (reference sequence). This CDR3 spans 14 amino acids. The CDR3 loop reads CAGSIELANTEAFF. DNA for the CDR3: TGTGCCGGCAGTATAGAGCTGGCGAACACTGAAGCTTTCTTT.

This clone was counted ten times or more. V gene TRBV30 combines with J gene TRBJ1-4, with D uncertain. The V gene lost 1 base and the J gene lost 3 bases, with 9 bases spanning the gap. The length of the CDR3 is 14 residues. Germline V gene lookup returns CDR1 GTSNPN and CDR2 SVGIG (reference sequence). The CDR3 protein is CAWSDTVANEKLFF. CDR3 in DNA: TGTGCCTGGAGTGACACCGTGGCTAATGAAAAACTGTTTTTT.

This clone was detected ten times or more. V gene TRBV4-1 combines with J gene TRBJ1-1, with D perhaps TRBD1 (6 bases). CDR3 length: 15 amino acids. The germline V gene encodes CDR1 MGHRA and CDR2 YSYEKL. Trimming took 1 base from V and 1 from J, leaving 10 bases between them. The CDR3 is CASSQVAGANTEAFF. DNA for the CDR3: TGCGCCAGCAGCCAAGTCGCAGGGGCGAACACTGAAGCTTTCTTT.

Only a few counts were recorded for this clone. V usage is TRBV6-2 or TRBV6-3 and J usage is TRBJ2-1; maybe TRBD1 (6 bases). Looked up from germline, CDR1 is MNHEY and CDR2 is SVGEGT. Trimming pared 0 bases from V and 8 bases from J, leaving 8 bases between. The CDR3 runs to 13 residues. The CDR3 coding sequence is TGTGCCAGCAGTTACTCGGGGGCGGATGAGCAGTTCTTC. This gives the protein CASSYSGADEQFF.

A few counts support this clone. A single base separates this from a much larger clone, so it may be a read error. This chain joins TRBV9 and TRBJ2-6, with D maybe TRBD1 (5 bases). Germline assignment: CDR1 SGDLS and CDR2 YYNGEE. This CDR3 comprises 15 residues. CDR3 sequence (DNA): TGTGCCAGCAGCGCCAGGGTGGTTGGGGCCAACGTCCCGACTTTC. Its translation is CASSARVVGANVPTF.

This clone turned up a few times. The V gene is TRBV19, the J gene TRBJ2-6; D ambiguous. V was clipped by 2 bases and J by 4 bases, with 9 bases between them. The length of the CDR3 is 15 residues. Germline lookup yields CDR1 LNHDA and CDR2 SQIVND (reference sequence). The CDR3 sequence: CASSITGSGANVLTF. In DNA, the CDR3 is TGTGCCAGTAGTATAACCGGTTCCGGGGCCAACGTCCTGACTTTC. The complete variable domain, with remaining parts taken from reference TRBV19 and TRBJ2-6, reads DGGITQSPKYLFRKEGQNVTLSCEQNLNHDAMYWYRQDPGQGLRLIYYSQIVNDFQKGDIAEGYSVSREKKESFPLTVTSAQKNPTAFYLCASSITGSGANVLTFGAGSRLTVL.

The chain carries TRBV24-1 and TRBJ2-5; D possibly corresponds to TRBD1 (6 bases). The CDR3 extends over 15 amino acids. The germline gives CDR1 KGHDR, CDR2 SFDVKD. V was trimmed by 3 bases and J by 0 bases, leaving 10 bases between them. The CDR3 nucleotides are TGTGCCACCAGTGATCCTCAGGGGCACCAAGAGACCCAGTACTTC. As protein: CATSDPQGHQETQYF.

In this sample, this clone turned up a few times. The V call is TRBV28, the J call TRBJ1-2; maybe TRBD1 (5 bases). V gave up 6 bases and J gave up 2 bases, with 10 bases separating them. This CDR3 comprises 13 residues. The germline CDR1 and CDR2 sequences are MDHEN and SYDVKM. Here the CDR3 DNA reads TGTGCCAGCAGACAGGACCGGAACTATGGCTACACCTTC. It specifies CASRQDRNYGYTF.

V and J are TRBV6-5 and TRBJ2-7; TRBD2 matches 8 bases. With 2 bases clipped from V and 2 bases from J, the junction kept 11 bases outside the gene matches. CDR1 is MNHEY and CDR2 is SVGAGI in the germline V gene. The CDR3 totals 17 residues. The CDR3 sequence: CASSYATVTSATYEQYF. The CDR3 DNA sequence: TGTGCCAGCAGTTACGCCACCGTGACTAGCGCTACCTACGAGCAGTACTTC.

On this clone itself: A junction end diverges from the germline sequence, so it may reflect a read error. The genes are TRBV6-2 or TRBV6-3 and TRBJ2-2; no reliable D call. This CDR3 spans 14 amino acids. The germline V gene has CDR1 MNHEY and CDR2 SVGEGT. The DNA for the CDR3 is TGTGCCAGCATTTACCCCCCCCCCGGCGTGGAGCTGTTTTTT. It encodes CASIYPPPGVELFF.

This clone was seen ten or more times. The chain combines TRBV10-3 with TRBJ2-2, with no clear D. The ends were cut back, 6 bases at V and 7 bases at J, with 21 bases in the middle. This CDR3 comprises 16 residues. CDR1 is ENHRY, CDR2 SYGVKD, per germline. Written as DNA, the CDR3 is TGTGCCATCAGGGCTTTGATAGACGAGCTTGGCGGGGAGCTGTTTTTT. It codes for CAIRALIDELGGELFF.

At least ten counts were recorded for this clone. The chain couples TRBV20-1 to TRBJ2-7; 9 nucleotides match TRBD2. Trimming removed 4 bases from V and 6 bases from J; junction bases left unmatched: 13. CDR3 length: 15 residues. The V gene's germline CDR1 is DFQATT and CDR2 SNEGSKA (reference sequence). This CDR3 is CSANLAGKTLGEQYF. CDR3 in DNA: TGCAGTGCTAACCTAGCGGGAAAGACCCTTGGCGAGCAGTACTTC.

In its sample, this clone was seen a few times. This rearrangement joins TRBV6-2 or TRBV6-3 to TRBJ1-2; 8 positions match TRBD1. Germline CDR1 MNHEY, CDR2 SVGEGT. The CDR3 extends over 15 amino acids. The junction had 8 bases not matched to a gene; V was cut back by 4 bases and J by 4 bases. This CDR3 reads CASSSSQGAAYGYTF. Written as DNA, the CDR3 is TGTGCCAGCAGTTCCTCCCAGGGGGCCGCCTATGGCTACACCTTC.

The chain is built from TRBV20-1 and TRBJ2-7; no firm D call. Germline CDR1 reads DFQATT; CDR2 reads SNEGSKA (reference sequence). Trimming pared 0 bases from V and 4 bases from J, leaving 16 bases between. CDR3 size: 15 residues. DNA for the CDR3: TGCAGTGCTAGAGATCTGTCAGGCCAAGGGTACGAGCAGTACTTC. This gives the protein CSARDLSGQGYEQYF.

This clone was picked up many times. This rearrangement joins TRBV20-1 to TRBJ2-5; no firm D call. Germline V gene sequence: CDR1 DFQATT, CDR2 SNEGSKA (reference sequence). This CDR3 comprises 12 residues. V lost 4 bases and J 7 bases, leaving 13 bases between the germline ends. CDR3 sequence reads: CSAIPVAPTQYF. The DNA for the CDR3 is TGCAGTGCTATCCCTGTAGCCCCGACCCAGTACTTC.

By share, this clone counts as medium-sized. DNA for the CDR3: TGTGCCAGCAGTTACGCTCAGGGGCTCACCGGGGAGCTGTTTTTT. Amino acids: CASSYAQGLTGELFF. The chain links TRBV6-1 to TRBJ2-2; maybe TRBD1 (6 bases). CDR3 length: 15 residues. Deletions cut 5 bases from V and 4 bases from J, with 14 bases between. Germline values: CDR1 MNHNS, CDR2 SASEGT.

This chain uses TRBV6-1 with TRBJ1-6; TRBD1 matches 12 bases. The V and J ends lost 3 bases and 10 bases, in that order; junction bases with no gene match: 4. The CDR3 has 15 residues. Germline CDR1 reads MNHNS; CDR2 reads SASEGT. The CDR3 DNA sequence: TGTGCCAGCAGTGACTCGGGACAGGGGGCCTCACCCCTCCACTTT. Encoded protein: CASSDSGQGASPLHF.

Of note for this clone: A much larger clone sits a single nucleotide away, making a read error possible. The V gene is TRBV7-2, the J gene TRBJ2-5; D is possibly TRBD1 (6 bases). The germline V and J ends were trimmed by 3 bases and 8 bases, with 16 bases remaining between them. The CDR3 is 14 amino acids. Germline CDR1 SGHTA, CDR2 FQGNSA. CDR3 coding DNA: TGTGCCAGCAGCTTTCAAACAGGGATGGATACCCAGTACTTC. Its translation is CASSFQTGMDTQYF.

This clone has a count of ten or more. In the same sample, other DNA sequences code for this CDR3. The chain links TRBV2 to TRBJ2-2, with D perhaps assigned TRBD1 or TRBD2 (6 bases each). Germline CDR1 is SNHLY and CDR2 is FYNNEI. The CDR3 runs 16 residues. Trimming took off 6 bases at V and 1 base at J, with 15 bases between the two ends. CDR3 coding DNA: TGTGCCAGCAGAGGAGGGGGAGGCAGGAACACCGGGGAGCTGTTTTTT. Translated, it gives CASRGGGGRNTGELFF.

J is TRBJ2-7 and V is TRBV28, with D tentatively TRBD2 (5 bases). The CDR3 is 13 residues long. Trimming removed 5 bases at V and 2 bases at J, with 10 bases between. The V gene's germline CDR1 is MDHEN and CDR2 SYDVKM. For the CDR3, the DNA is TGTGCCAGCAGTGGAGGAAGGGCCTACGAGCAGTACTTC. Translated, it gives CASSGGRAYEQYF.

This clone showed up just a few times. This rearrangement joins TRBV5-1 to TRBJ1-4, with D perhaps matching TRBD1 (5 bases). Trimming cost V 0 bases and J 8 bases, with 20 bases left between them. CDR3 length: 17 amino acids. Germline V gene sequence: CDR1 SGHRS, CDR2 YFSETQ. The CDR3 sequence is CASSLEPTGDLGEKLFF. CDR3 DNA: TGCGCCAGCAGCTTGGAACCGACGGGGGACCTAGGGGAAAAACTGTTTTTT.

V gene TRBV7-8 combines with J gene TRBJ1-2; D call uncertain. The V and J ends lost 5 bases and 4 bases respectively, with 8 bases between them. This CDR3 has 12 amino acids. The germline gives CDR1 SGHVS, CDR2 FQNEAQ. The CDR3 region has the DNA TGTGCCAGCAGCCCCGACTTCTATGGCTACACCTTC. Protein sequence: CASSPDFYGYTF.

This clone has more than one count but fewer than ten. The genes are TRBV20-1 and TRBJ2-1; 9 nucleotides match TRBD2. The ends lost 3 bases at V and 0 bases at J; junction bases unmatched: 3. Germline CDR1 DFQATT, CDR2 SNEGSKA (reference sequence). This CDR3 contains 15 residues. CDR3 in amino acids: CSASEREDSYNEQFF. CDR3 nucleotide sequence: TGCAGTGCTAGTGAGCGGGAGGACTCCTACAATGAGCAGTTCTTC.

This clone has a handful of counts. Germline and junction disagree at one end, which may indicate a read error. The chain carries TRBV20-1 and TRBJ2-3, with a tentative D call TRBD1 (6 bases). The CDR3 covers 15 residues. Germline V lookup: CDR1 DFQATT, CDR2 SNEGSKA (reference sequence). The CDR3: CSANHPRGPTDMQYF. In DNA form, the CDR3 reads TGCAGTGCTAACCACCCCAGGGGACCCACAGATATGCAGTATTTT.

This clone was counted ten times or more. The genes are TRBV7-3 and TRBJ2-5; D may match TRBD1 or TRBD2 (6 bases each). V was clipped by 1 base and J by 5 bases, with 14 bases between them. The CDR3 length is 15 residues. Germline-derived CDR1 and CDR2 are SGHTA and FQGTGA. The CDR3 loop reads CASSLIGGTGETQYF. The CDR3 DNA reads as TGTGCCAGCAGCTTAATCGGGGGCACGGGGGAGACCCAGTACTTC.

The rearrangement joins TRBV7-2 to TRBJ1-4; D unclear. Trimming took 7 bases from V and 6 from J, leaving 6 bases between them. This CDR3 contains 11 residues. Per germline, CDR1 SGHTA and CDR2 FQGNSA. Here the CDR3 reads CASTNHEKLFF. CDR3 nucleotide sequence: TGTGCCAGCACAAATCATGAAAAACTGTTTTTT.

The chain couples TRBV28 to TRBJ1-4; 9 nucleotides match TRBD1. There are 15 residues in the CDR3. The germline CDR1 and CDR2 sequences are MDHEN and SYDVKM. Trimming at V came to 7 bases and at J to 7 bases, leaving 10 bases not matched to a gene. The CDR3 DNA sequence: TGTGCCAGCAACACTCACGGGACAGGGAGTGAAAAACTGTTTTTT. Protein product: CASNTHGTGSEKLFF. Based on the CDR3 plus reference TRBV28 and TRBJ1-4, the full variable domain is DVKVTQSSRYLVKRTGEKVFLECVQDMDHENMFWYRQDPGLGLRLIYFSYDVKMKEKGDIPEGYSVSREKKERFSLILESASTNQTSMYLCASNTHGTGSEKLFFGSGTQLSVL.

The sample holds many counts of this clone. The rearrangement joins TRBV7-9 to TRBJ1-5; maybe TRBD1 (5 bases). The CDR3 has 13 residues. The germline CDR1 and CDR2 sequences are SEHNR and FQNEAQ (reference sequence). Trimming stripped 4 bases from V and 3 bases from J, with 7 bases between. CDR3 bases: TGTGCCAGCAGCTCCGGGACCAATCAGCCCCAGCATTTT. Amino acids: CASSSGTNQPQHF.

The table lists this clone with many counts. The rearrangement links TRBV15 to TRBJ1-2; TRBD1 aligns across 7 bases. Germline values: CDR1 LNHNV, CDR2 YYDKDF (reference sequence). The V gene end was trimmed by 5 bases and the J gene end by 4 bases; junction bases not matched to a gene: 13. This CDR3 has 16 amino acids. The CDR3 coding sequence is TGTGCCACCAGCGGTTCTCTTCCGGGACAGAGCTATGGCTACACCTTC. This codes for CATSGSLPGQSYGYTF.